Shown below are 15 T cell receptor beta chains from a single sample sequenced in a study of T cell changes during pregnancy in multiple sclerosis. Clones were read by immunoSEQ multiplex PCR, and TCRdb kept only the in-frame ones, dropping some. The sample has roughly 48,000 clones, 85% to 95% seen once. This specimen consisted of CD4+ T cells from peripheral blood mononuclear cells, obtained in the first trimester of pregnancy. These receptors all come from a female donor with multiple sclerosis, enrolled in a pregnancy study.

This clone was counted once. CDR3 bases: TGTGCCAGCAGCTTAACGGCCGGCGGGAACACTGAAGCTTTCTTT. Protein product: CASSLTAGGNTEAFF. The chain links TRBV7-3 to TRBJ1-1; no clear D. The length of the CDR3 is 15 residues. Germline V gives CDR1 SGHTA, CDR2 FQGTGA. Trimming stripped 0 bases from V and 1 base from J, with 9 bases between.

The rearrangement uses TRBV27 and TRBJ1-1, with TRBD1 as a possible D gene (5 bases). V was shortened by 4 bases and J by 5 bases, with 17 bases between the two germline ends. Germline loops: CDR1 MNHEY, CDR2 SMNVEV (reference sequence). There are 15 residues in the CDR3. This CDR3 is CASSWGGIGLTEAFF. The CDR3 DNA reads as TGTGCCAGCAGTTGGGGGGGGATAGGGCTTACTGAAGCTTTCTTT.

The chain combines TRBV5-5 with TRBJ2-7, with TRBD1 matching 9 bases. The germline gives CDR1 SGHKS, CDR2 YYEKEE (reference sequence). V shed 3 bases, J shed 3 bases, and the junction held 4 bases outside the gene matches. The CDR3 covers 14 residues. The CDR3 DNA sequence: TGTGCCAGCAGCTACCGGGACAGGGTCTACGAGCAGTACTTC. The encoded protein is CASSYRDRVYEQYF.

V is TRBV29-1 and J is TRBJ1-2; TRBD1 matches at 8 bases. Germline trimming cut 4 bases from V and 4 bases from J; bases unmatched to any gene: 11. The CDR3 is 15 amino acids. Germline values: CDR1 SQVTM, CDR2 ANQGSEA. CDR3 sequence reads: CSVVGQAENLYGYTF. In DNA form, the CDR3 reads TGCAGCGTTGTGGGACAGGCGGAGAATCTCTATGGCTACACCTTC.

The V call is TRBV25-1, the J call TRBJ1-1; tentative D call: TRBD1 (6 bases). The V gene lost 5 bases and the J gene lost 9 bases, with 13 bases spanning the gap. Germline CDR1 reads MGHDK; CDR2 reads SYGVNS. The CDR3 runs to 12 residues. The CDR3 nucleotides are TGTGCCAGCAGTTTCACAGGGTCTCAAGCTTTCTTT. This codes for CASSFTGSQAFF.

This clone appeared once. This chain's CDR3 is CAWRGGSYEQYF. DNA of the CDR3: TGTGCCTGGAGGGGGGGGTCCTACGAGCAGTACTTC. The chain recombines TRBV30 with TRBJ2-7; 7 bases are shared with TRBD2. The J segment lost 1 base and the V segment lost 3 bases, leaving 0 bases of the junction unmatched. CDR3 length: 12 residues. Germline CDR1 reads GTSNPN; CDR2 reads SVGIG (reference sequence).

This clone was picked up one time. The V and J genes are TRBV5-4 and TRBJ2-1, with 9 bases identical to TRBD1. J gave up 8 bases and V 2 bases, and 5 bases lay outside the gene matches. The CDR3 covers 14 residues. CDR1 and CDR2 from the germline V gene are SGHNT and YYREEE (reference sequence). The CDR3 nucleotides read TGTGCCAGCAGCTTTGGGGACAGGGATTATGAGCAGTTCTTC. Translated: CASSFGDRDYEQFF.

The chain has TRBV29-1 and TRBJ2-3; 9 nucleotides agree with TRBD1. The CDR3 has 13 amino acids. V dropped 4 bases and J dropped 1; count of bases not matched to a gene: 0. Germline CDR1 reads SQVTM; CDR2 reads ANQGSEA. CDR3 amino acids: CSVGDRGTDTQYF. The CDR3 DNA is TGCAGCGTTGGGGACAGGGGCACAGATACGCAGTATTTT.

The chain combines TRBV11-2 with TRBJ2-3, with TRBD2 matching 7 bases. The V gene end was trimmed by 3 bases and the J gene end by 1 base; junction bases not matched to a gene: 13. From germline, CDR1 is SGHAT and CDR2 FQNNGV. This CDR3 contains 18 residues. The CDR3 sequence: CASSLRKGGRGGTDTQYF. CDR3 in DNA: TGTGCCAGCAGCTTGAGAAAAGGAGGTCGGGGGGGCACAGATACGCAGTATTTT. Combining the CDR3 with reference TRBV11-2 and TRBJ2-3 gives the whole variable domain EAGVAQSPRYKIIEKRQSVAFWCNPISGHATLYWYQQILGQGPKLLIQFQNNGVVDDSQLPKDRFSAERLKGVDSTLKIQPAKLEDSAVYLCASSLRKGGRGGTDTQYFGPGTRLTVL.

This rearrangement joins TRBV5-6 to TRBJ2-7; D might be TRBD1 (7 bases). The germline V gene encodes CDR1 SGHDT and CDR2 YYEEEE. The CDR3 runs 14 residues. V gave up 2 bases and J gave up 4 bases, with 13 bases separating them. The CDR3 spells CASSLRQGGYEQYF. CDR3 coding DNA: TGTGCCAGCAGCTTAAGGCAGGGGGGTTACGAGCAGTACTTC. The full variable domain, rest sourced from reference TRBV5-6 and TRBJ2-7, is DAGVTQSPTHLIKTRGQQVTLRCSPKSGHDTVSWYQQALGQGPQFIFQYYEEEERQRGNFPDRFSGHQFPNYSSELNVNALLLGDSALYLCASSLRQGGYEQYFGPGTRLTVT.

J is TRBJ2-1 and V is TRBV2; 9 positions match TRBD1. With 6 bases clipped from V and 4 bases from J, the junction kept 7 bases outside the gene matches. The CDR3 totals 15 residues. Germline CDR1 is SNHLY and CDR2 is FYNNEI. The CDR3 protein is CASSHRDREYNEQFF. The CDR3, as DNA: TGTGCCAGCAGCCACCGGGACAGGGAGTACAATGAGCAGTTCTTC.

J is TRBJ1-3 and V is TRBV25-1; maybe TRBD1 (6 bases). Germline V gives CDR1 MGHDK, CDR2 SYGVNS. The germline V and J ends were trimmed by 3 bases and 3 bases, with 9 bases remaining between them. CDR3 length equals 14 residues. This CDR3 reads CASSETGFGNTIYF. The CDR3 nucleotides are TGTGCCAGCAGTGAGACAGGCTTTGGAAACACCATATATTTT. Full variable domain (outside the CDR3, taken from reference TRBV25-1 and TRBJ1-3): EADIYQTPRYLVIGTGKKITLECSQTMGHDKMYWYQQDPGMELHLIHYSYGVNSTEKGDLSSESTVSRIRTEHFPLTLESARPSHTSQYLCASSETGFGNTIYFGEGSWLTVV.

The chain has TRBV29-1 and TRBJ1-1; D remains unclear. The CDR3 covers 14 residues. Trimming shortened V by 1 base and J by 5 bases, and 14 bases separated the two germline ends. Germline loops: CDR1 SQVTM, CDR2 ANQGSEA. CDR3 sequence (DNA): TGCAGCGTTGAAGGACCAGCGCGTGGGACTGAAGCTTTCTTT. Protein product: CSVEGPARGTEAFF. Variable domain in full (rest from reference TRBV29-1 and TRBJ1-1): SAVISQKPSRDICQRGTSLTIQCQVDSQVTMMFWYRQQPGQSLTLIATANQGSEATYESGFVIDKFPISRPNLTFSTLTVSNMSPEDSSIYLCSVEGPARGTEAFFGQGTRLTVV.

The chain employs TRBV10-2 and TRBJ2-5; D might be TRBD1 (5 bases). Germline CDR1 WSHSY, CDR2 SAAADI. The CDR3 loop spans 13 amino acids. V lost 2 bases and J 5 bases, leaving 9 bases between the germline ends. DNA for the CDR3: TGCGCCAGCAGTGAGGCAGGGTTTGAGACCCAGTACTTC. Translation: CASSEAGFETQYF.

The chain couples TRBV29-1 to TRBJ2-3; D is perhaps TRBD2 (5 bases). This CDR3 comprises 12 residues. CDR1 is SQVTM, CDR2 ANQGSEA, per germline. Between the trimmed V and J ends, which lost 5 bases and 4 bases, there was a span of 10 bases. DNA of the CDR3: TGCAGCGTTACTAGTGGGGCAGATACGCAGTATTTT. Amino acids: CSVTSGADTQYF.